This T cell receptor beta chain was profiled in a study of blood T cells in healthy people across ages. In its sample, this clonotype was seen many times. The second PCR ran roughly 6 to 11 cycles with a sample-barcoded 5' primer and J-beta primers. TCRdb called the 5' RACE reads again in MiXCR, with one record for every CDR3 protein. Of 1 million to 1.2 million distinct CDR3 sequences listed, around two fifths are singletons. This sequence was found in a man younger than 35 in good health. Sequences were obtained from blood.

CDR3 protein: CSVESSYEQYF. The CDR3 nucleotides read TGCAGCGTGGAGAGCTCCTACGAGCAGTACTTC. The rearrangement joins TRBV29-1 to TRBJ2-7; D is undetermined. Per germline, CDR1 SQVTM and CDR2 ANQGSEA. The CDR3 is 11 amino acids. V was shortened by 6 bases and J by 0 bases, with 6 bases between the two germline ends.